One sample yielded the 32 T cell receptor beta chains listed below, sequenced in a study of OX40 agonist ivuxolimab in advanced cancers. The library was built by means of the immunoSEQ multiplex PCR assay. Sourced from immuneACCESS, this table was stored by TCRdb with only in-frame sequences that have V and J called. A share of the clones is absent; for the studies checked, an unresolved V gene accounts for under half, and the remainder has no known explanation. The sample includes about 49,000 clones, with about four fifths observed a single time. The ten largest account for 10% to 15% of the sample. Sequenced here: CD4+ or CD8+ T cells sorted from blood, sampled in a trial of the OX40 agonist ivuxolimab. The receptors come from an adult with an advanced solid tumor such as melanoma, head and neck, liver or kidney cancer.

A few counts support this clone. The rearrangement uses TRBV6-1 and TRBJ1-2; D gene unclear. V lost 1 base and J lost 3, with 6 bases in between. Looked up from germline, CDR1 is MNHNS and CDR2 is SASEGT. The CDR3 consists of 13 residues. In DNA form, the CDR3 reads TGTGCCAGCAGTGAAGATAGGGACTATGGCTACACCTTC. Residues: CASSEDRDYGYTF.

This sequence joins TRBV5-8 and TRBJ2-5; D is uncertain. This CDR3 contains 12 residues. V lost 3 bases and J 3 bases, leaving 6 bases between the germline ends. Germline V CDR1 and CDR2: SGHTS, YDEGEE. The CDR3 protein is CASSSRKETQYF. The DNA of the CDR3 is TGTGCCAGCAGCTCGCGAAAAGAGACCCAGTACTTC. The entire variable domain, with the rest obtained from reference TRBV5-8 and TRBJ2-5, is as follows: EAGVTQSPTHLIKTRGQQATLRCSPISGHTSVYWYQQALGLGLQFLLWYDEGEERNRGNFPPRFSGRQFPNYSSELNVNALELEDSALYLCASSSRKETQYFGPGTRLLVL.

The chain is built from TRBV2 and TRBJ2-7; 7 bases align to TRBD1. The J segment lost 8 bases and the V segment lost 2 bases, leaving 3 bases of the junction unmatched. The CDR3 sequence is 12 residues long. CDR1 is SNHLY and CDR2 is FYNNEI in the germline V gene. The DNA for the CDR3 is TGTGCCAGCAGTGAATCGGGACAGCAGCAGTACTTC. Translated: CASSESGQQQYF. Variable domain in full (rest from reference TRBV2 and TRBJ2-7): EPEVTQTPSHQVTQMGQEVILRCVPISNHLYFYWYRQILGQKVEFLVSFYNNEISEKSEIFDDQFSVERPDGSNFTLKIRSTKLEDSAMYFCASSESGQQQYFGPGTRLTVT.

This chain uses TRBV6-6 with TRBJ1-1; 7 positions match TRBD1. V was pared by 6 bases and J by 0 bases, with 4 bases of the junction left unmatched. The CDR3 has 14 amino acids. CDR1 is MNHNY, CDR2 SVGAGI, per germline (reference sequence). DNA of the CDR3: TGTGCCAGCAGAACGGGACAGATGAACACTGAAGCTTTCTTT. Its protein product is CASRTGQMNTEAFF.

This clone was counted only a few times. The rearrangement joins TRBV4-1 to TRBJ1-5; D gene unclear. There are 14 residues in the CDR3. V was trimmed by 3 bases and J by 3 bases, leaving 9 bases between them. Germline assignment: CDR1 MGHRA and CDR2 YSYEKL. The CDR3 nucleotides are TGCGCCAGCAGCCAGGAGGGTAACAATCAGCCCCAGCATTTT. Its protein product is CASSQEGNNQPQHF.

The CDR3 loop is CASSSQTGTGNNEQFF. CDR3 sequence (DNA): TGTGCCAGCAGCTCCCAAACCGGGACAGGGAACAATGAGCAGTTCTTC. The rearrangement uses TRBV7-9 and TRBJ2-1, with TRBD1 matching 9 bases. The CDR3 is made up of 16 amino acids. With 4 bases clipped from V and 5 bases from J, the junction kept 9 bases outside the gene matches. Germline V gene lookup returns CDR1 SEHNR and CDR2 FQNEAQ (reference sequence).

The chain uses TRBV2 and TRBJ1-5; D not resolved. The CDR3 sequence is 14 residues long. Germline-derived CDR1 and CDR2 are SNHLY and FYNNEI. Trimming took off 8 bases at V and 1 base at J, with 12 bases between the two ends. Written as DNA, the CDR3 is TGTGCCAGCTCTATGAGACTCAGCAATCAGCCCCAGCATTTT. Translated: CASSMRLSNQPQHF. The whole variable domain, filled in from reference TRBV2 and TRBJ1-5, reads EPEVTQTPSHQVTQMGQEVILRCVPISNHLYFYWYRQILGQKVEFLVSFYNNEISEKSEIFDDQFSVERPDGSNFTLKIRSTKLEDSAMYFCASSMRLSNQPQHFGDGTRLSIL.

This clone came up a few times. V is TRBV30 and J is TRBJ1-3, with no clear D. This CDR3 is 14 amino acids long. Trimming removed 0 bases from V and 2 bases from J, with 8 bases in between. Looked up from germline, CDR1 is GTSNPN and CDR2 is SVGIG (reference sequence). CDR3 coding DNA: TGTGCCTGGAGTGTAAGGAGAACTGGAAACACCATATATTTT. Residues: CAWSVRRTGNTIYF.

The rearrangement joins TRBV2 to TRBJ1-4; 9 bases match TRBD1. The V gene's germline CDR1 is SNHLY and CDR2 FYNNEI. The length of the CDR3 is 14 residues. V was clipped by 6 bases and J by 3 bases; unmatched bases: 2. The CDR3 sequence: CASRTGGSNEKLFF. CDR3 sequence (DNA): TGTGCCAGCAGGACAGGGGGGTCTAATGAAAAACTGTTTTTT.

This sequence joins TRBV5-4 and TRBJ2-1; 8 nucleotides line up with TRBD2. CDR1 and CDR2 (germline): SGHNT, YYREEE (reference sequence). With V trimmed by 4 bases and J by 5 bases, 2 bases remained unmatched. The CDR3 spans 13 residues. The CDR3 protein is CASSLAGHNEQFF. CDR3 nucleotide sequence: TGTGCCAGCAGCCTAGCGGGCCACAATGAGCAGTTCTTC. Drawing the rest from reference TRBV5-4 and TRBJ2-1, the complete variable domain is ETGVTQSPTHLIKTRGQQVTLRCSSQSGHNTVSWYQQALGQGPQFIFQYYREEENGRGNFPPRFSGLQFPNYSSELNVNALELDDSALYLCASSLAGHNEQFFGPGTRLTVL.

This clone was seen just once. CDR3 protein: CASRPGTSGKETQYF. The CDR3 coding sequence is TGCGCCAGCAGGCCCGGGACTAGCGGGAAAGAGACCCAGTACTTC. The chain links TRBV5-1 to TRBJ2-5, with TRBD2 identical over 13 bases. The CDR3 covers 15 residues. Trimming at V came to 5 bases and at J to 3 bases, leaving 4 bases not matched to a gene. Germline V CDR1 and CDR2: SGHRS, YFSETQ.

This clone is labeled as medium-sized (0.01 to 0.1%). The V gene is TRBV13, the J gene TRBJ1-3; D unresolved. CDR1 is PRHDT and CDR2 is FYEKMQ in the germline V gene (reference sequence). Trimming cost V 2 bases and J 0 bases, with 8 bases left between them. The CDR3 runs to 15 residues. The CDR3 sequence: CASSLYLLSGNTIYF. The CDR3 nucleotides read TGTGCCAGCAGCTTATACTTACTCTCTGGAAACACCATATATTTT.

The J gene is TRBJ1-6, the V gene TRBV7-2, with D perhaps TRBD1 (5 bases). Trimming left V 5 bases short and J 3 bases short, with 17 bases between. This CDR3 is built from 17 residues. In germline, CDR1 is SGHTA, CDR2 FQGNSA. The CDR3 is CASSHTRTGVYNSPLHF. The CDR3, as DNA: TGTGCCAGCAGCCATACCCGAACGGGGGTCTATAATTCACCCCTCCACTTT.

This clone was detected only a few times. The CDR3 protein is CASSPQGFSSSPLHF. The DNA of the CDR3 is TGTGCCAGCAGTCCACAGGGTTTCTCTAGTTCACCCCTCCACTTT. This chain joins TRBV27 and TRBJ1-6, with D perhaps TRBD1 (6 bases). CDR3 length: 15 amino acids. V gave up 5 bases and J gave up 9 bases, with 17 bases separating them. The germline gives CDR1 MNHEY, CDR2 SMNVEV (reference sequence).

The J gene is TRBJ1-1, the V gene TRBV6-5; 7 nucleotides agree with TRBD1. After removal of 6 bases from V and 8 bases from J, the junction contained 6 bases not matched to a gene. Germline V lookup: CDR1 MNHEY, CDR2 SVGAGI. This CDR3 is built from 12 residues. CDR3 nucleotides: TGTGCCAGCAGCTTCAGGGGGGGCGAAGCTTTCTTT. This encodes CASSFRGGEAFF.

In this sample, this clone turned up once. The rearrangement links TRBV6-6 to TRBJ2-2; 10 nucleotides line up with TRBD1. This CDR3 region has 13 residues. J lost 9 bases, V lost 5 bases, and 3 bases had no gene match. The germline CDR1 and CDR2 sequences are MNHNY and SVGAGI (reference sequence). CDR3 residues: CASSRQGARELFF. The CDR3, as DNA: TGTGCCAGCAGTCGACAGGGGGCGAGGGAGCTGTTTTTT.

The chain recombines TRBV27 with TRBJ2-5; possibly TRBD1 for D (6 bases). CDR1 is MNHEY and CDR2 is SMNVEV in the germline V gene (reference sequence). The V gene lost 6 bases and the J gene lost 7 bases, with 18 bases spanning the gap. The CDR3 has 14 residues. In nucleotides, the CDR3 is TGTGCCAGCAGCGATAGCAGGGGCCTTGTGACCCAGTACTTC. Its translation is CASSDSRGLVTQYF.

The chain has TRBV5-1 and TRBJ2-1; the D is unclear. Germline V gene sequence: CDR1 SGHRS, CDR2 YFSETQ. CDR3 length: 14 residues. Trimming removed 4 bases at V and 4 bases at J, with 12 bases between. The CDR3 loop is CASSTPGQYNEQFF. CDR3 nucleotide sequence: TGCGCCAGCAGCACCCCGGGCCAATACAATGAGCAGTTCTTC.

This chain uses TRBV7-8 with TRBJ2-7; D not certain. The CDR3 runs 14 residues. CDR1 is SGHVS, CDR2 FQNEAQ, per germline. V was clipped by 0 bases and J by 7 bases, with 13 bases between them. The CDR3 DNA reads TGTGCCAGCAGCTTAGCCCAGGCCGTCGGGGAGCAGTACTTC. Protein sequence: CASSLAQAVGEQYF. Together with reference TRBV7-8 and TRBJ2-7, the CDR3 gives the full variable domain: GAGVSQSPRYKVAKRGQDVALRCDPISGHVSLFWYQQALGQGPEFLTYFQNEAQLDKSGLPSDRFFAERPEGSVSTLKIQRTQQEDSAVYLCASSLAQAVGEQYFGPGTRLTVT.

The rearrangement links TRBV2 to TRBJ2-5; 7 bases align to TRBD1. The J segment lost 2 bases and the V segment lost 9 bases, leaving 9 bases of the junction unmatched. Germline V CDR1 and CDR2: SNHLY, FYNNEI. This CDR3 is 14 amino acids long. Here the CDR3 DNA reads TGTGCCAGTGGTACTTCCAGGGGGCAAGAGACCCAGTACTTC. Encoded protein: CASGTSRGQETQYF. The whole variable domain, filled in from reference TRBV2 and TRBJ2-5, reads EPEVTQTPSHQVTQMGQEVILRCVPISNHLYFYWYRQILGQKVEFLVSFYNNEISEKSEIFDDQFSVERPDGSNFTLKIRSTKLEDSAMYFCASGTSRGQETQYFGPGTRLLVL.

This clone has a single count. The chain links TRBV5-1 to TRBJ1-2; 7 bases fit TRBD1. The V segment lost 4 bases and the J segment 3 bases; nucleotides outside the gene matches: 3. Germline CDR1 reads SGHRS; CDR2 reads YFSETQ. The CDR3 is 13 residues long. CDR3 residues: CASSGGQHYGYTF. The CDR3 DNA follows: TGCGCCAGCAGCGGGGGACAGCACTATGGCTACACCTTC. The complete variable domain, with remaining parts taken from reference TRBV5-1 and TRBJ1-2, reads KAGVTQTPRYLIKTRGQQVTLSCSPISGHRSVSWYQQTPGQGLQFLFEYFSETQRNKGNFPGRFSGRQFSNSRSEMNVSTLELGDSALYLCASSGGQHYGYTFGSGTRLTVV.

The rearrangement joins TRBV6-6 to TRBJ2-7, with no clear D. From germline, CDR1 is MNHNY and CDR2 SVGAGI (reference sequence). V was cut by 2 bases and J by 3 bases, with 5 bases left in between. This CDR3 spans 12 amino acids. CDR3: CASSYVNYEQYF. For the CDR3, the DNA is TGTGCCAGCAGTTACGTGAACTACGAGCAGTACTTC.

This rearrangement joins TRBV15 to TRBJ1-3; D gene uncertain. Germline CDR1 LNHNV, CDR2 YYDKDF (reference sequence). The CDR3 runs to 16 residues. The V end was cut by 3 bases, the J end by 2 bases, with 14 bases between. The CDR3 loop is CATSRAIADPGNTIYF. Here the CDR3 DNA reads TGTGCCACCAGCAGGGCAATCGCAGACCCTGGAAACACCATATATTTT.

The genes are TRBV19 and TRBJ2-2; D might be TRBD1 (5 bases). Germline V CDR1 and CDR2: LNHDA, SQIVND (reference sequence). The CDR3 totals 14 residues. V lost 4 bases and J lost 5, with 11 bases in between. CDR3 nucleotide sequence: TGTGCCAGTAGTAAGCAGGGCGTAACCGGGGAGCTGTTTTTT. Its protein is CASSKQGVTGELFF.

The genes are TRBV5-1 and TRBJ1-3; D is unresolved. This CDR3 spans 15 amino acids. The ends were cut back, 0 bases at V and 4 bases at J, with 11 bases in the middle. CDR1 and CDR2 (germline): SGHRS, YFSETQ. The CDR3 coding sequence is TGCGCCAGCAGCTTGGCCCCGGCCGACGGAAACACCATATATTTT. This encodes CASSLAPADGNTIYF. Variable domain in full (rest from reference TRBV5-1 and TRBJ1-3): KAGVTQTPRYLIKTRGQQVTLSCSPISGHRSVSWYQQTPGQGLQFLFEYFSETQRNKGNFPGRFSGRQFSNSRSEMNVSTLELGDSALYLCASSLAPADGNTIYFGEGSWLTVV.

The rearrangement links TRBV6-1 to TRBJ2-5; D is uncertain. The CDR3 extends over 14 amino acids. The V and J ends lost 6 bases and 2 bases respectively, with 13 bases between them. Germline-derived CDR1 and CDR2 are MNHNS and SASEGT. The CDR3 reads CASSPQVQQETQYF. Here the CDR3 DNA reads TGTGCCAGCAGCCCCCAGGTTCAGCAAGAGACCCAGTACTTC.

CDR3 loop: CASSEGRVGTQYF. In DNA form, the CDR3 reads TGTGCCAGCAGTGAAGGGCGAGTGGGTACGCAGTATTTT. The chain is built from TRBV6-1 and TRBJ2-3, with D uncertain. Germline V CDR1 and CDR2: MNHNS, SASEGT. The CDR3 sequence is 13 residues long. Trimming shortened V by 1 base and J by 8 bases, and 10 bases separated the two germline ends.

The J gene is TRBJ2-3, the V gene TRBV5-4; D might be TRBD2 (6 bases). CDR1 and CDR2 (germline): SGHNT, YYREEE (reference sequence). CDR3 length: 16 amino acids. V lost 7 bases, J lost 3 bases, and 21 bases lay in between. The CDR3: CASGTGPSGRTDTQYF. CDR3 DNA sequence: TGTGCCAGCGGCACCGGGCCCTCGGGGAGGACAGATACGCAGTATTTT.

In its sample, this clone was seen once. V is TRBV6-5 and J is TRBJ1-1; D not certain. This CDR3 comprises 12 residues. Trimming removed 5 bases from V and 11 bases from J, with 15 bases in between. Germline CDR1 reads MNHEY; CDR2 reads SVGAGI. The CDR3 region is CASSVGRSGAFF. In DNA, the CDR3 is TGTGCCAGCAGTGTAGGCAGGTCGGGGGCTTTCTTT.

This chain links TRBV7-2 with TRBJ1-2; 7 bases fit TRBD1. Germline V gene sequence: CDR1 SGHTA, CDR2 FQGNSA. V gave up 4 bases and J gave up 7 bases; unmatched junction bases: 6. CDR3 length equals 13 residues. CDR3 DNA: TGTGCCAGCAGCTCGAGACAGGGTCCTGGCTACACCTTC. It encodes CASSSRQGPGYTF.

The chain carries TRBV2 and TRBJ2-7, with TRBD1 matching over 9 bases. Germline CDR1 is SNHLY and CDR2 is FYNNEI. The CDR3 sequence is 15 residues long. V lost 8 bases and J lost 1; bases outside the gene matches: 9. CDR3 sequence: CASASPGTGSYEQYF. The CDR3, as DNA: TGTGCCAGCGCTAGTCCCGGGACAGGGTCCTACGAGCAGTACTTC. The full variable domain, in which reference TRBV2 and TRBJ2-7 provide the parts outside the CDR3, is EPEVTQTPSHQVTQMGQEVILRCVPISNHLYFYWYRQILGQKVEFLVSFYNNEISEKSEIFDDQFSVERPDGSNFTLKIRSTKLEDSAMYFCASASPGTGSYEQYFGPGTRLTVT.

The CDR3 sequence is CASSEAGTASSGGYEQYF. The CDR3 nucleotides are TGTGCCAGCAGTGAAGCGGGGACGGCCAGTTCAGGAGGGTACGAGCAGTACTTC. This rearrangement joins TRBV6-1 to TRBJ2-7, with D perhaps matching TRBD2 (6 bases). The germline V gene encodes CDR1 MNHNS and CDR2 SASEGT. The V end lost 0 bases, the J end lost 4 bases, and 22 bases lay between the germline ends. CDR3 length equals 18 residues.